These 27 T cell receptor beta chains were sequenced from one sample in a study of cytomegalovirus exposure and HLA in healthy donors. The study ran its PCR with 60 Vbeta and 13 Jbeta primers. Repertoires were generated with immunoSEQ multiplex PCR, while TCRdb's copy carries only in-frame clones and drops some. The data show about 180,000 clones, with roughly three quarters seen just once and about 13% held by the top ten. Source material: PBMCs. These receptors were taken from a woman aged 45-65 years in good health and CMV-seropositive.

V and J are TRBV19 and TRBJ1-5; D unclear. Trimming took off 9 bases at V and 0 bases at J, with 15 bases between the two ends. The germline CDR1 and CDR2 sequences are LNHDA and SQIVND (reference sequence). The CDR3 is 15 amino acids. CDR3 DNA: TGTGCCAGCCAAAAAACCGCGCGTAGCAATCAGCCCCAGCATTTT. Translation gives CASQKTARSNQPQHF.

The CDR3 nucleotides are TGTGCCAGTAGTCCGATAGACAGGCCCTACGAGCAGTACTTC. The encoded protein is CASSPIDRPYEQYF. This chain uses TRBV19 with TRBJ2-7, with D possibly being TRBD1 (6 bases). The V gene lost 5 bases and the J gene lost 2 bases, with 13 bases spanning the gap. This CDR3 spans 14 amino acids. CDR1 is LNHDA and CDR2 is SQIVND in the germline V gene (reference sequence).

V usage is TRBV5-1 and J usage is TRBJ2-7, with 7 bases matching TRBD1. Germline loops: CDR1 SGHRS, CDR2 YFSETQ. V trimming: 3 bases; J trimming: 2 bases; junction bases outside the gene matches: 2. The CDR3 totals 13 residues. CDR3 loop: CASSWGTAYEQYF. The CDR3 DNA reads TGCGCCAGCAGCTGGGGGACAGCCTACGAGCAGTACTTC. Variable domain in full (rest from reference TRBV5-1 and TRBJ2-7): KAGVTQTPRYLIKTRGQQVTLSCSPISGHRSVSWYQQTPGQGLQFLFEYFSETQRNKGNFPGRFSGRQFSNSRSEMNVSTLELGDSALYLCASSWGTAYEQYFGPGTRLTVT.

V usage is TRBV6-6 and J usage is TRBJ2-1; TRBD2 might be the D (6 bases). CDR3 length: 14 amino acids. Germline V gene sequence: CDR1 MNHNY, CDR2 SVGAGI (reference sequence). Trimming pared 2 bases from V and 5 bases from J, leaving 10 bases between. The CDR3 DNA is TGTGCCAGCAGTTACCGGGGGACCAACAATGAGCAGTTCTTC. This codes for CASSYRGTNNEQFF.

The rearrangement joins TRBV28 to TRBJ1-5; D unclear. V shed 5 bases and J shed 6 bases, with 11 bases lying between them. CDR1 is MDHEN and CDR2 is SYDVKM in the germline V gene. The CDR3 has 13 amino acids. CDR3 region: CASSTLESQPQHF. CDR3 DNA: TGTGCCAGCAGTACCCTCGAGAGTCAGCCCCAGCATTTT.

This clone was counted many times. V and J are TRBV5-4 and TRBJ2-1; 12 bases agree with TRBD2. Germline CDR1 reads SGHNT; CDR2 reads YYREEE (reference sequence). The CDR3 runs 16 residues. With 5 bases clipped from V and 4 bases from J, the junction kept 7 bases outside the gene matches. For the CDR3, the DNA is TGTGCCAGCAGACCTACTAGCGGGGGGCAATACAATGAGCAGTTCTTC. Amino acids: CASRPTSGGQYNEQFF. The full variable domain, rest sourced from reference TRBV5-4 and TRBJ2-1, is ETGVTQSPTHLIKTRGQQVTLRCSSQSGHNTVSWYQQALGQGPQFIFQYYREEENGRGNFPPRFSGLQFPNYSSELNVNALELDDSALYLCASRPTSGGQYNEQFFGPGTRLTVL.

J is TRBJ2-5 and V is TRBV6-5; TRBD1 is a possible D gene (5 bases). The CDR3 consists of 14 residues. V lost 2 bases, J lost 4 bases, and 11 bases lay in between. Germline CDR1 and CDR2: MNHEY and SVGAGI. The CDR3 region has the DNA TGTGCCAGCAGTTACAGGGCCAGGGCAGAGACCCAGTACTTC. Protein sequence: CASSYRARAETQYF.

The table lists this clone with a few counts. V gene TRBV7-6 combines with J gene TRBJ1-2, with unresolved D. The CDR3 sequence is 15 residues long. V dropped 2 bases and J dropped 6 bases, with 16 bases sitting between them. Germline V gives CDR1 SGHVS, CDR2 FNYEAQ. This chain's CDR3 is CASSLNHRGSHGYTF. Written as DNA, the CDR3 is TGTGCCAGCAGCTTAAACCACCGGGGTTCGCATGGCTACACCTTC.

The V and J genes are TRBV6-5 and TRBJ2-3; TRBD2 matches 7 bases. The CDR3 length is 14 residues. CDR1 is MNHEY, CDR2 SVGAGI, per germline. The V segment lost 10 bases and the J segment 1 base; nucleotides outside the gene matches: 8. The CDR3 here is CATSLAGGTDTQYF. CDR3 nucleotide sequence: TGTGCCACCTCCCTGGCGGGGGGCACAGATACGCAGTATTTT.

CDR3 loop: CASSVAFSGNTIYF. CDR3 DNA sequence: TGTGCCAGCAGCGTAGCGTTCTCTGGAAACACCATATATTTT. The chain uses TRBV9 and TRBJ1-3, with D unclear. The germline gives CDR1 SGDLS, CDR2 YYNGEE. V lost 0 bases and J lost 0, with 4 bases in between. This CDR3 has 14 amino acids.

The chain carries TRBV7-9 and TRBJ2-7; 7 bases are a match to TRBD1. Per the germline V gene, CDR1 is SEHNR and CDR2 is FQNEAQ (reference sequence). V was clipped by 2 bases and J by 4 bases; unmatched bases: 8. This CDR3 comprises 15 residues. CDR3 amino acids: CASSLFGTDHYEQYF. CDR3 DNA sequence: TGTGCCAGCAGCTTATTCGGGACAGATCATTACGAGCAGTACTTC.

In nucleotides, the CDR3 is TGTGCCAGCAGCTTAGCGGGGCCACTTTCCAAAGAGACCCAGTACTTC. It is translated as CASSLAGPLSKETQYF. The chain combines TRBV7-3 with TRBJ2-5; tentative D call: TRBD2 (6 bases). The CDR3 runs 16 residues. Germline assignment: CDR1 SGHTA and CDR2 FQGTGA. Deletions cut 2 bases from V and 3 bases from J, with 16 bases between.

The chain links TRBV19 to TRBJ1-5, with TRBD1 identical over 9 bases. There are 19 residues in the CDR3. CDR1 and CDR2 from the germline V gene are LNHDA and SQIVND (reference sequence). Unmatched junction bases numbered 17, after V lost 8 bases and J lost 0 bases. The CDR3 spells CASEVWTGASFYSNQPQHF. The CDR3 nucleotides read TGTGCCAGTGAGGTTTGGACAGGGGCTTCCTTCTATAGCAATCAGCCCCAGCATTTT.

The rearrangement joins TRBV5-4 to TRBJ2-1, with 11 bases lining up with TRBD2. Germline CDR1 and CDR2: SGHNT and YYREEE (reference sequence). The CDR3 is 16 amino acids. V was clipped by 3 bases and J by 4 bases; unmatched bases: 6. This chain's CDR3 is CASSSLTSGGYNEQFF. In nucleotides, the CDR3 is TGTGCCAGCAGCTCACTTACTAGCGGGGGTTACAATGAGCAGTTCTTC.

This rearrangement joins TRBV6-5 to TRBJ2-7; TRBD1 is a possible D gene (6 bases). V lost 7 bases and J 6 bases, leaving 13 bases between the germline ends. Germline values: CDR1 MNHEY, CDR2 SVGAGI. This CDR3 is built from 12 residues. CDR3 nucleotides: TGTGCCAGCACCCCAGGGGCCGGCGAGCAGTACTTC. Amino acid sequence: CASTPGAGEQYF.

The chain joins TRBV6-1 to TRBJ1-2; 10 nucleotides match TRBD1. This CDR3 spans 14 amino acids. CDR1 MNHNS and CDR2 SASEGT come from the germline V gene. V shed 5 bases, J shed 7 bases, and the junction held 7 bases outside the gene matches. The CDR3 sequence is CASSLGTGVGGYTF. CDR3 bases: TGTGCCAGCAGTCTCGGGACAGGGGTGGGTGGCTACACCTTC.

The chain couples TRBV5-1 to TRBJ2-3; 10 bases are shared with TRBD2. V lost 2 bases, J lost 5 bases, and 8 bases stayed unmatched. CDR3 length: 16 residues. Per germline, CDR1 SGHRS and CDR2 YFSETQ. The CDR3 protein is CASSLTAGGQEDTQYF. The CDR3 nucleotides read TGCGCCAGCAGCTTAACAGCGGGGGGGCAGGAAGATACGCAGTATTTT.

The gene calls are TRBV2 and TRBJ2-1; weak D call: TRBD2 (5 bases). The CDR3 runs 20 residues. Germline V gives CDR1 SNHLY, CDR2 FYNNEI. The V gene lost 0 bases and the J gene lost 8 bases, with 29 bases spanning the gap. CDR3 sequence reads: CASSEARTARRTSQRDEQFF. The CDR3 DNA reads TGTGCCAGCAGTGAAGCGCGGACGGCTCGTCGCACCTCTCAGAGGGATGAGCAGTTCTTC.

This chain uses TRBV5-1 with TRBJ2-5; weak D call: TRBD2 (7 bases). The CDR3 contains 13 residues. CDR1 and CDR2 (germline): SGHRS, YFSETQ. V was cut by 4 bases and J by 5 bases, with 12 bases left in between. CDR3 bases: TGCGCCAGCAGCCCGGGGGGCCCGGAGACCCAGTACTTC. It translates to CASSPGGPETQYF.

A remark on this clone: At one of its ends the junction is not consistent with the germline gene, which may arise from a read error. The V call is TRBV6-1, the J call TRBJ1-1; D perhaps matches TRBD1 (6 bases). Germline values: CDR1 MNHNS, CDR2 SASEGT. The CDR3 is 14 amino acids. Here the CDR3 reads CASSKATGNTEAFF. CDR3 nucleotides: TGTGCCAGCAGTAAAGCGACAGGGAACACTGAAGCTTTCTTT.

In nucleotides, the CDR3 is TGCGCCAGCAGCTTGGCCGACAAGATTAATGAAAAACTGTTTTTT. Translating it yields CASSLADKINEKLFF. This sequence joins TRBV5-1 and TRBJ1-4; D gene unclear. Trimming left V 0 bases short and J 4 bases short, with 10 bases between. The CDR3 consists of 15 residues. Per germline, CDR1 SGHRS and CDR2 YFSETQ.

This chain connects TRBV11-2 to TRBJ2-1; 7 nucleotides line up with TRBD1. This CDR3 spans 12 amino acids. From germline, CDR1 is SGHAT and CDR2 FQNNGV. Germline trimming cut 7 bases from V and 15 bases from J; bases unmatched to any gene: 12. CDR3 sequence: CASISRQGDPFF. As DNA, the CDR3 is TGTGCCAGCATCTCAAGGCAGGGGGACCCGTTCTTC.

This chain connects TRBV27 to TRBJ1-4; maybe TRBD1 (5 bases). Germline V gene sequence: CDR1 MNHEY, CDR2 SMNVEV (reference sequence). The CDR3 is made up of 12 amino acids. V was clipped by 2 bases and J by 11 bases, with 9 bases between them. This CDR3 reads CASSLRGGKLFF. CDR3 bases: TGTGCCAGCAGTTTAAGGGGCGGCAAACTGTTTTTT. The full variable domain, its missing parts supplied by reference TRBV27 and TRBJ1-4, is EAQVTQNPRYLITVTGKKLTVTCSQNMNHEYMSWYRQDPGLGLRQIYYSMNVEVTDKGDVPEGYKVSRKEKRNFPLILESPSPNQTSLYFCASSLRGGKLFFGSGTQLSVL.

This chain connects TRBV2 to TRBJ1-1, with a tentative D call TRBD1 (5 bases). The CDR3 covers 14 residues. Germline CDR1 and CDR2: SNHLY and FYNNEI. With 2 bases removed from V and 1 base from J, the gap between germline ends came to 8 bases. In DNA, the CDR3 is TGTGCCAGCAGTGAACAGGGATCGAACACTGAAGCTTTCTTT. Amino acid sequence: CASSEQGSNTEAFF.

The CDR3 is CSASTDTQYF. The CDR3, as DNA: TGCAGTGCCTCCACAGATACGCAGTATTTT. The rearrangement uses TRBV20-1 and TRBJ2-3; D not resolved. The CDR3 covers 10 residues. Germline V gene lookup returns CDR1 DFQATT and CDR2 SNEGSKA (reference sequence). V lost 6 bases and J lost 2, with 3 bases in between.

The chain has TRBV9 and TRBJ1-2; a weak D match, TRBD1 (5 bases). The V gene's germline CDR1 is SGDLS and CDR2 YYNGEE. The CDR3 loop spans 15 amino acids. Trimming shortened V by 6 bases and J by 0 bases, and 15 bases separated the two germline ends. The CDR3: CASKGSGSSNYGYTF. The DNA for the CDR3 is TGTGCCAGCAAGGGGTCAGGGTCTTCTAACTATGGCTACACCTTC.

V is TRBV11-1 and J is TRBJ1-1, with 8 nucleotides matching TRBD1. V shed 1 base and J 1 base; nucleotides not matched to a gene: 2. This CDR3 is built from 15 residues. The germline V gene has CDR1 SGHAT and CDR2 FQDESV (reference sequence). The DNA for the CDR3 is TGTGCCAGCAGCTTAGGGACAGGGAAGAACACTGAAGCTTTCTTT. It yields the protein CASSLGTGKNTEAFF.